The T cell receptor beta chain described here comes from a study of post-analysis software for immune sequencing data. Study-wide results and caveats: Among five TRBV segments more frequent in patients than controls were TRBV5-6, TRBV5-1 and TRBV20-1. F measure showed strong co-clustering of same-batch samples. Controls showed significantly higher normalized Chao1 diversity than did multiple sclerosis patients.

This CDR3 comprises 13 residues. Looked up from germline, CDR1 is WSHSY and CDR2 is SAAADI. Trimming shortened V by 0 bases and J by 11 bases, and 13 bases separated the two germline ends. Regarding this clonotype: Its antigen is as yet unknown.

Every TCR beta cDNA library bore unique molecular identifiers. MiXCR, applied by TCRdb to the PCR reads, yields one record per CDR3 protein. The sample comprises about 820,000 distinct CDR3 sequences, about 57% of which are singletons, and 4.6% rests with the top ten. The source material was blood. The chain links TRBV10-2 to TRBJ2-5; possible D gene TRBD1, 5 bases. This receptor was identified in a girl aged 10-17 years with multiple sclerosis. CDR3 amino acids: CASSESPGWIQYF. CDR3 bases: TGCGCCAGCAGTGAGTCGCCAGGGTGGATTCAGTACTTC.